This T cell receptor beta chain was recovered during a study of CD8+ T cells in alopecia areata. Study background: For 6 to 18 months, tofacitinib was taken, and 6 months off drug followed.

Germline CDR1 is SGHAT and CDR2 is FQNNGV. The CDR3 runs to 15 residues. With 4 bases removed from V and 5 bases from J, the gap between germline ends came to 17 bases. Points from the study as a whole: Tofacitinib significantly brought down scalp clonality and expanded CD8+ clones among top 100. While tofacitinib was given, many expanded lesional clones persisted in scalp and blood.

As the sequencing template, cDNA was produced by extracting RNA and reverse transcribing it. The repertoire was sequenced with immunoSEQ multiplex PCR; TCRdb's copy has only in-frame clones and lacks some. This table has roughly 200,000 clones, about 53% appearing once. Points on this clone: Its antigen remains unidentified.

Specified treatment: oral pan-JAK inhibitor, 5-10 mg twice daily. Sequencing used CD8+ T cells sorted from blood, obtained at week 24, from a patient treated with tofacitinib. This chain connects TRBV11-2 to TRBJ2-5; D possibly matches TRBD1 or TRBD2 (5 bases each). This TCR was sampled from a human donor with alopecia areata. The CDR3 sequence is CASSYRKAGTETQYF. The DNA of the CDR3 is TGTGCCAGCAGCTATAGAAAGGCAGGGACGGAGACCCAGTACTTC. Looking up the rest from reference TRBV11-2 and TRBJ2-5 gives the full variable domain: EAGVAQSPRYKIIEKRQSVAFWCNPISGHATLYWYQQILGQGPKLLIQFQNNGVVDDSQLPKDRFSAERLKGVDSTLKIQPAKLEDSAVYLCASSYRKAGTETQYFGPGTRLLVL.